The entry that follows covers one T cell receptor (beta chain) sequence. A minimum of 6 micrograms of total RNA was extracted per sample. Combining a sample-barcoded 5' primer with a J-beta primer mix, a second PCR ran for roughly 6 to 11 cycles. Each CDR3 protein is one row after TCRdb ran MiXCR on the 5' RACE reads. The sample yields about a million distinct CDR3 sequences, under 50% seen once. This entry is derived from a study of blood T cells in healthy people across ages. The CDR3 loop spans 14 amino acids. V gave up 3 bases and J gave up 2 bases, with 11 bases separating them. Germline-derived CDR1 and CDR2 are SNHLY and FYNNEI.

The receptor comes from a man aged 25 to 40 in good health. The V and J genes are TRBV2 and TRBJ2-7, with D perhaps being TRBD1 or TRBD2 (6 bases each). The sequencing input was blood. The DNA for the CDR3 is TGTGCCAGCAGTGATGGGGGGCCGACCTACGAGCAGTACTTC. Its protein is CASSDGGPTYEQYF.